This T cell receptor beta chain derives from a study of blood T cell repertoires in COVID-19. Study-wide context: There were acute and convalescent COVID-19 samples, and they came from the United States, Italy and Spain. Sample material is recorded as cDNA or gDNA derived from T cells, B-cell-depleted T cells, or PBMCs.

Germline V gives CDR1 SGHDT, CDR2 YYEEEE. This CDR3 has 14 residues. V was pared by 0 bases and J by 5 bases, with 4 bases of the junction left unmatched. Method: immunoSEQ multiplex PCR; TCRdb's copy keeps in-frame clones and lacks some. The repertoire includes about 70,000 clones, 77% of them detected once, and around 9.5% sits in the top ten. The chain carries TRBV5-6 and TRBJ2-7; 8 nucleotides line up with TRBD1. The clonotype was recovered from a human donor in a cohort sampled during active COVID-19. The sequencing sample was made of peripheral blood. The CDR3 loop reads CASSLGPGQDEQYF. The CDR3 nucleotides are TGTGCCAGCAGCTTGGGCCCGGGACAGGACGAGCAGTACTTC.